This T cell receptor beta chain was recovered during a study of response to subunit inactivated influenza vaccine. Study conclusions and caveats: The authors offered the suggestion that each seasonal influenza vaccination recruits few new T cells.

This CDR3 has 15 residues. CDR1 is SQVTM and CDR2 is ANQGSEA in the germline V gene. V gave up 2 bases and J gave up 1 base, with 14 bases separating them. To note about this clonotype: The antigen is unknown.

TCRdb reprocessed the RT-PCR reads via MiXCR and lists one record per CDR3 protein. This sample yields roughly 170,000 distinct CDR3 sequences, of which approximately 9.2% are seen a single time; 11% belongs to the top ten. The clonotype was recovered from a man aged 50 to 59 who received an inactivated influenza vaccine. The sequencing used non-naive T cells sorted from PBMCs, collected on the day of vaccination. The chain uses TRBV29-1 and TRBJ2-5; D may correspond to TRBD1 or TRBD2 (5 bases each). CDR3 sequence: CSVETVGVTQETQYF. Written as DNA, the CDR3 is TGCAGCGTTGAAACTGTGGGGGTGACCCAAGAGACCCAGTACTTC. Together with reference TRBV29-1 and TRBJ2-5, the CDR3 gives the full variable domain: SAVISQKPSRDICQRGTSLTIQCQVDSQVTMMFWYRQQPGQSLTLIATANQGSEATYESGFVIDKFPISRPNLTFSTLTVSNMSPEDSSIYLCSVETVGVTQETQYFGPGTRLLVL.